The clone carrying this TCR beta chain is medium-sized. Its antigen is not identified. Per the original methods: Built for papillary thyroid cancer, a distant-metastasis classifier drew on CDR3 differences across clinicopathological groups. With MiXCR, TCRdb called clones anew from the PCR reads. These V and J calls originate from TCRdb's pipeline instead of the authors' own analysis. The table has some 13,000 clones, approximately 12% seen once. The entry originates in a study of metastatic and nonmetastatic thyroid tumors. Background on the study: Patients with malignant and benign thyroid disease provided blood and tumor or nodule tissue, whose repertoires were compared.

The V and J ends lost 3 bases and 8 bases, in that order; junction bases with no gene match: 8. The CDR3 runs to 15 residues. Germline loops: CDR1 MDHEN, CDR2 SYDVKM. Each patient went into thyroid surgery without having received any treatment. The study, taken as a whole, reports: Significantly greater TCR beta diversity was reportedly found in malignant thyroid tumors than in benign nodules (in blood and tumor).

The source of this sequence is a female donor with papillary thyroid cancer or a benign thyroid nodule (not recorded which). Some clones in this sample may be carry-over from other donors' samples. V usage is TRBV28 and J usage is TRBJ1-2; 11 positions match TRBD1. Material: blood. CDR3 protein: CASSLGGQGESGYTF. CDR3 DNA: TGTGCCAGCAGTTTGGGGGGACAGGGGGAGAGCGGCTACACCTTC.